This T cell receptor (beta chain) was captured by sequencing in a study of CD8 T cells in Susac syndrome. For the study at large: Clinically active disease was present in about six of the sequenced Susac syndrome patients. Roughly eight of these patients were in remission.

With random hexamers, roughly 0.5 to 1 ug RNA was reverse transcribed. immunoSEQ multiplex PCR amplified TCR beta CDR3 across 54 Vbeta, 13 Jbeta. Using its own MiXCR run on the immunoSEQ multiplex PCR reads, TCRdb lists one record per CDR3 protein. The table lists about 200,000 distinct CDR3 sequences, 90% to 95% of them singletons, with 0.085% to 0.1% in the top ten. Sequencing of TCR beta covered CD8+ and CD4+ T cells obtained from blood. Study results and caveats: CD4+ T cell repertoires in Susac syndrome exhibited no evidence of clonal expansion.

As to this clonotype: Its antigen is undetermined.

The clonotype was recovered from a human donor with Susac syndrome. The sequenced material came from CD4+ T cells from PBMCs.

The CDR3 loop is CASSVSTGFYGYTF. For the CDR3, the DNA is TGTGCCAGCAGCGTATCTACAGGTTTCTATGGCTACACCTTC. V is TRBV9 and J is TRBJ1-2; a weak D match, TRBD1 (5 bases). This CDR3 comprises 14 residues. V lost 1 base, J lost 4 bases, and 11 bases lay in between. Germline lookup yields CDR1 SGDLS and CDR2 YYNGEE.